The 24 T cell receptor beta chains below come from one sample, sequenced in a study of response to subunit inactivated influenza vaccine. TCRdb reanalysed the RT-PCR reads using MiXCR and keeps one entry per CDR3 protein. The profile shows under 550,000 distinct CDR3 sequences, approximately 7.7% of them singletons. Sequences were derived from PBMCs from blood, sampled around 25 months after vaccination. These receptors originate from a man between 45 and 75 years old who received an inactivated influenza vaccine.

This clonotype has ten or more counts. V usage is TRBV12-3 or TRBV12-4 and J usage is TRBJ1-1; the D is unclear. The ends were cut back, 6 bases at V and 0 bases at J, with 8 bases in the middle. The CDR3 runs to 13 residues. The CDR3 sequence is CASSVKLNTEAFF. CDR3 nucleotides: TGTGCCAGCAGCGTGAAGTTGAACACTGAAGCTTTCTTT.

The chain is built from TRBV5-6 and TRBJ2-7; D call uncertain. Germline CDR1 SGHDT, CDR2 YYEEEE. The CDR3 is made up of 13 amino acids. Trimming stripped 4 bases from V and 2 bases from J, with 10 bases between. CDR3 nucleotides: TGTGCCAGCAGCCTAGTAGTTACCTACGAGCAGTACTTC. Translating it yields CASSLVVTYEQYF.

This clonotype was found a few times. The chain has TRBV10-2 and TRBJ2-3; TRBD1 matches 7 bases. The CDR3 is 15 residues long. Germline V gene lookup returns CDR1 WSHSY and CDR2 SAAADI. J lost 0 bases, V lost 1 base, and 1 base had no gene match. CDR3 DNA sequence: TGCGCCAGCAGTGAGTTGGACAGGAGCACAGATACGCAGTATTTT. Translating gives CASSELDRSTDTQYF.

This clonotype was detected ten times or more. The CDR3 loop is CASSVYSGHSYNEQFF. The CDR3 region has the DNA TGTGCCAGCAGCGTATATTCGGGACACTCCTACAATGAGCAGTTCTTC. This chain connects TRBV9 to TRBJ2-1; a weak D match, TRBD1 (6 bases). Germline V gene sequence: CDR1 SGDLS, CDR2 YYNGEE. The CDR3 contains 16 residues. Trimming pared 1 base from V and 0 bases from J, leaving 11 bases between.

The rearrangement links TRBV7-9 to TRBJ1-1; D call uncertain. The CDR3 has 13 residues. The V end lost 5 bases, the J end lost 4 bases, and 11 bases lay between the germline ends. From germline, CDR1 is SEHNR and CDR2 FQNEAQ (reference sequence). The CDR3 DNA sequence: TGTGCCAGCAGCAACCTCCAGACCACTGAAGCTTTCTTT. This encodes CASSNLQTTEAFF. The whole variable domain, filled in from reference TRBV7-9 and TRBJ1-1, reads DTGVSQNPRHKITKRGQNVTFRCDPISEHNRLYWYRQTLGQGPEFLTYFQNEAQLEKSRLLSDRFSAERPKGSFSTLEIQRTEQGDSAMYLCASSNLQTTEAFFGQGTRLTVV.

This clonotype has a handful of counts. The V gene is TRBV12-3 or TRBV12-4, the J gene TRBJ2-4; possibly TRBD1 for D (5 bases). CDR3 length equals 18 residues. V lost 3 bases to trimming and J lost 0 bases, with 18 bases between them. CDR3 sequence reads: CASSFWVPGQLAKNIQYF. DNA of the CDR3: TGTGCCAGCAGTTTCTGGGTCCCCGGACAACTAGCCAAAAACATTCAGTACTTC.

This clonotype showed up just a few times. The chain is built from TRBV6-5 and TRBJ1-2, with TRBD1 matching over 8 bases. Germline CDR1 MNHEY, CDR2 SVGAGI. V lost 4 bases to trimming and J lost 6 bases; unmatched junction nucleotides: 10. The CDR3 has 15 amino acids. CDR3 sequence: CASSSAQGDWNGYTF. CDR3 bases: TGTGCCAGCAGTTCCGCACAGGGGGACTGGAATGGCTACACCTTC.

Ten or more counts support this clonotype. This chain links TRBV12-3 or TRBV12-4 with TRBJ2-3, with no clear D. V was clipped by 2 bases and J by 10 bases, with 7 bases between them. CDR3 length: 11 amino acids. The CDR3 protein is CASSLKAAQYF. As DNA, the CDR3 is TGTGCCAGCAGTTTAAAGGCGGCGCAGTATTTT.

Only a few counts were recorded for this clonotype. The V call is TRBV20-1, the J call TRBJ1-5; D possibly corresponds to TRBD1 (6 bases). Per germline, CDR1 DFQATT and CDR2 SNEGSKA (reference sequence). V was cut by 3 bases and J by 0 bases, with 9 bases left in between. This CDR3 comprises 14 residues. This chain's CDR3 is CSASGRGSNQPQHF. The CDR3 nucleotides are TGCAGTGCTAGTGGCAGGGGTAGCAATCAGCCCCAGCATTTT.

In its sample, this clonotype was seen many times. The rearrangement uses TRBV20-1 and TRBJ1-5; 8 bases are shared with TRBD1. The CDR3 contains 12 residues. Germline lookup yields CDR1 DFQATT and CDR2 SNEGSKA (reference sequence). J gave up 5 bases and V 3 bases, and 0 bases lay outside the gene matches. CDR3 residues: CSARTGDQPQHF. The CDR3 region has the DNA TGCAGTGCTAGGACAGGGGATCAGCCCCAGCATTTT.

The table lists this clonotype with a few counts. This chain uses TRBV20-1 with TRBJ2-1; 7 bases are a match to TRBD2. The V and J ends lost 2 bases and 6 bases, in that order; junction bases with no gene match: 10. CDR1 and CDR2 from the germline V gene are DFQATT and SNEGSKA (reference sequence). This CDR3 is built from 15 residues. In DNA form, the CDR3 reads TGCAGTGCTAGACTCACTCTAGCGGATCCCAATGAGCAGTTCTTC. Translated: CSARLTLADPNEQFF.

This clonotype appeared a few times. The rearrangement links TRBV28 to TRBJ2-3; 7 nucleotides match TRBD1. The CDR3 has 15 residues. CDR1 is MDHEN, CDR2 SYDVKM, per germline. Trimming took 4 bases from V and 4 from J; bases not matched to a gene: 8. CDR3 nucleotide sequence: TGTGCCAGCAGTTCTACAGGGGTGTTGGCAGATACGCAGTATTTT. Translated, it gives CASSSTGVLADTQYF. Together with reference TRBV28 and TRBJ2-3, the CDR3 gives the full variable domain: DVKVTQSSRYLVKRTGEKVFLECVQDMDHENMFWYRQDPGLGLRLIYFSYDVKMKEKGDIPEGYSVSREKKERFSLILESASTNQTSMYLCASSSTGVLADTQYFGPGTRLTVL.

There are many counts of this clonotype. The chain links TRBV20-1 to TRBJ2-1, with 8 bases identical to TRBD2. The germline V gene encodes CDR1 DFQATT and CDR2 SNEGSKA (reference sequence). V trimming: 4 bases; J trimming: 8 bases; junction bases outside the gene matches: 16. The CDR3 has 16 amino acids. The chain's CDR3 is CSAITPGRGASDEQFF. In DNA, the CDR3 is TGCAGTGCTATAACTCCAGGGCGGGGGGCTTCGGATGAGCAGTTCTTC.

This clonotype showed up many times. The chain employs TRBV7-2 and TRBJ1-5; D is perhaps TRBD1 (6 bases). The V gene's germline CDR1 is SGHTA and CDR2 FQGNSA. The CDR3 covers 13 residues. V dropped 4 bases and J dropped 4 bases, with 8 bases sitting between them. The CDR3 is CASSYRVNQPQHF. CDR3 coding DNA: TGTGCCAGCAGCTACAGGGTGAATCAGCCCCAGCATTTT.

CDR3 region: CASSFILTQETQYF. CDR3 nucleotide sequence: TGTGCCAGCAGTTTTATCCTGACACAAGAGACCCAGTACTTC. The chain has TRBV12-3 or TRBV12-4 and TRBJ2-5, with no clear D. V was trimmed by 3 bases and J by 2 bases, leaving 10 bases between them. The CDR3 has 14 residues.

This clonotype was detected only a few times. The V call is TRBV29-1, the J call TRBJ1-5; 7 nucleotides agree with TRBD1. The CDR3 is 13 amino acids. With V trimmed by 4 bases and J by 5 bases, 5 bases remained unmatched. The germline gives CDR1 SQVTM, CDR2 ANQGSEA. The CDR3 sequence is CSVGTGRDQPQHF. CDR3 coding DNA: TGCAGCGTTGGGACAGGTCGTGATCAGCCCCAGCATTTT.

This clonotype was observed many times. The chain uses TRBV20-1 and TRBJ2-1, with 10 nucleotides matching TRBD2. Trimming at V came to 4 bases and at J to 6 bases, leaving 9 bases not matched to a gene. Germline loops: CDR1 DFQATT, CDR2 SNEGSKA (reference sequence). The length of the CDR3 is 15 residues. The CDR3 is CSAIVLAGSVNEQFF. Written as DNA, the CDR3 is TGCAGTGCTATCGTACTAGCGGGATCTGTCAATGAGCAGTTCTTC.

V is TRBV13 and J is TRBJ2-1; a weak D match, TRBD2 (5 bases). Germline values: CDR1 PRHDT, CDR2 FYEKMQ (reference sequence). The CDR3 sequence is 16 residues long. V dropped 5 bases and J dropped 5 bases, with 19 bases sitting between them. The CDR3 loop reads CASSQRALLTDNEQFF. CDR3 in DNA: TGTGCCAGCAGCCAGAGGGCCCTCCTAACCGACAATGAGCAGTTCTTC.

This clonotype came up a few times. The CDR3 protein is CASSTGVGGSGANVLTF. Here the CDR3 DNA reads TGTGCCAGCAGCACCGGTGTAGGGGGATCTGGGGCCAACGTCCTGACTTTC. The chain combines TRBV7-9 with TRBJ2-6, with D possibly TRBD1 on 6 matching bases. Trimming cost V 5 bases and J 1 base, with 15 bases left between them. The germline V gene has CDR1 SEHNR and CDR2 FQNEAQ (reference sequence). The CDR3 covers 17 residues. Complete variable domain (other parts from reference TRBV7-9 and TRBJ2-6): DTGVSQNPRHKITKRGQNVTFRCDPISEHNRLYWYRQTLGQGPEFLTYFQNEAQLEKSRLLSDRFSAERPKGSFSTLEIQRTEQGDSAMYLCASSTGVGGSGANVLTFGAGSRLTVL.

J is TRBJ2-1 and V is TRBV12-5; D gene unclear. From germline, CDR1 is LGHNT and CDR2 FRNRAP. The CDR3 is 16 residues long. V was shortened by 1 base and J by 5 bases, with 15 bases between the two germline ends. The CDR3 coding sequence is TGTGCTAGTGGTTTGGGCCCGCCGGGCCTGAACAATGAGCAGTTCTTC. Its protein is CASGLGPPGLNNEQFF.

This clonotype was observed at least ten times. The J gene is TRBJ2-7, the V gene TRBV5-1; the D is unclear. The CDR3 spans 14 residues. V lost 5 bases and J 1 base, leaving 13 bases between the germline ends. Germline values: CDR1 SGHRS, CDR2 YFSETQ. In nucleotides, the CDR3 is TGCGCCAGCAGTTCATCGGTGGGGTCCTACGAGCAGTACTTC. Translated, it gives CASSSSVGSYEQYF.

This clonotype was counted many times. V is TRBV7-2 and J is TRBJ2-5; D not certain. Trimming shortened V by 1 base and J by 1 base, and 10 bases separated the two germline ends. This CDR3 spans 15 amino acids. Germline V gene lookup returns CDR1 SGHTA and CDR2 FQGNSA. The CDR3 here is CASSLVGPPQETQYF. The CDR3, as DNA: TGTGCCAGCAGCTTAGTTGGGCCACCCCAAGAGACCCAGTACTTC.

The chain employs TRBV3-1 and TRBJ2-1; TRBD1 or TRBD2 may be the D gene (5 bases each). The CDR3 is 15 residues long. V lost 4 bases to trimming and J lost 9 bases, with 19 bases between them. CDR1 is LGHDT and CDR2 is YNNKEL in the germline V gene (reference sequence). CDR3 in DNA: TGTGCCAGCAGCCTTGGGACCCACGGATTGGCTGAGCAGTTCTTC. Amino acid sequence: CASSLGTHGLAEQFF.

This chain joins TRBV12-3 or TRBV12-4 and TRBJ2-5; 10 nucleotides match TRBD2. Trimming took 5 bases from V and 5 from J; bases not matched to a gene: 8. The CDR3 loop spans 15 amino acids. CDR3 nucleotides: TGTGCCAGCAGTCTAAGCGGGAGGGCCGGTGAGACCCAGTACTTC. Amino acids: CASSLSGRAGETQYF.